Shown below are 29 T cell receptor beta chains from a single sample sequenced in a study of T-cell reconstitution after alpha-beta-depleted transplantation in children (dated by TCRdb to 2016 to 2017). The library was prepared using PCR. Reads for this sample came from an Illumina HiSeq 2500. Molecular barcoding was employed in the preparation of TCR libraries, with unique molecular identifiers being used to normalize TCRbeta repertoire quantification. TCRdb reprocessing: public reads trimmed at Q25 with fastp, clones called with MiXCR, in-frame beta chains kept. Rows merge per CDR3 protein into single entries with the most common DNA and genes. The sample includes over 150,000 distinct CDR3 sequences, with approximately 7% observed a single time. The ten largest clones capture more than 2.5% of the sample. Specimen: PBMCs from the stem cell graft donor, collected from the stem cell graft. These receptors were collected from a human donor who donated a stem cell graft to a child with Wiskott-Aldrich syndrome.

This chain connects TRBV20-1 to TRBJ2-7; the D gene could be TRBD1 or TRBD2 (5 bases each). In germline, CDR1 is DFQATT, CDR2 SNEGSKA (reference sequence). V lost 5 bases and J 2 bases, leaving 16 bases between the germline ends. CDR3 size: 14 residues. The CDR3 region is CSALDLGPTYEQYF. DNA for the CDR3: TGCAGTGCTTTAGACCTGGGACCCACCTACGAGCAGTACTTC.

In this sample, this clonotype turned up many times. The rearrangement uses TRBV4-1 and TRBJ1-5; D may be TRBD1 (5 bases). The CDR3 runs 15 residues. The germline CDR1 and CDR2 sequences are MGHRA and YSYEKL. Trimming pared 0 bases from V and 4 bases from J, leaving 10 bases between. This CDR3 reads CASSQDLTANQPQHF. The CDR3, as DNA: TGCGCCAGCAGCCAAGATTTGACAGCGAATCAGCCCCAGCATTTT.

This clonotype turned up a few times. The CDR3 nucleotides are TGTGCCAGCAGCGGTGCGGGACAGGGCAGCTATGGCTACACCTTC. This gives the protein CASSGAGQGSYGYTF. The J gene is TRBJ1-2, the V gene TRBV3-1, with TRBD1 identical over 9 bases. Losses at the gene ends were 5 bases for V and 4 bases for J; bases not matched to a gene: 8. This CDR3 has 15 residues. Germline CDR1 is LGHDT and CDR2 is YNNKEL (reference sequence).

The chain has TRBV23-1 and TRBJ2-7, with 8 bases fitting TRBD1. TRBV23-1 is an ORF for which the function is uncertain. V was clipped by 9 bases and J by 4 bases; unmatched bases: 14. The CDR3 has 15 amino acids. CDR3 bases: TGCGCCAGTCCTCAACGGACAGGGAGGATATACGAGCAGTACTTC. Its translation: CASPQRTGRIYEQYF.

In its sample, this clonotype was seen many times. CDR3 residues: CASSLIGRAETQYF. The CDR3 DNA reads as TGTGCCAGCAGCCTGATTGGCAGGGCAGAGACCCAGTACTTC. V usage is TRBV5-5 and J usage is TRBJ2-5; a weak D match, TRBD1 (5 bases). The CDR3 covers 14 residues. Between the trimmed V and J ends, which lost 4 bases and 4 bases, there was a span of 14 bases. Germline-derived CDR1 and CDR2 are SGHKS and YYEKEE (reference sequence).

This clonotype appeared many times. The chain joins TRBV5-1 to TRBJ2-2, with D unclear. This CDR3 region has 12 residues. The V gene lost 5 bases and the J gene lost 5 bases, with 7 bases spanning the gap. Germline lookup yields CDR1 SGHRS and CDR2 YFSETQ. The CDR3 DNA follows: TGCGCCAGCAGGGAAGGTACCGGGGAGCTGTTTTTT. Translating gives CASREGTGELFF.

This clonotype is judged medium-sized. The V and J genes are TRBV12-3 or TRBV12-4 and TRBJ2-1; 7 nucleotides match TRBD1. The CDR3 is made up of 14 amino acids. Trimming removed 5 bases from V and 7 bases from J; junction bases left unmatched: 8. CDR3 nucleotides: TGTGCCAGCAGTACTACCCAGACAGGGAATGAGCAGTTCTTC. This sequence encodes CASSTTQTGNEQFF.

As regards this clonotype: Given a much more abundant clone one base away, this may be a read error. The chain uses TRBV28 and TRBJ2-3; D gene uncertain. The CDR3 spans 12 residues. Germline CDR1 reads MDHEN; CDR2 reads SYDVKM. The CDR3 region has the DNA TGTGCCAGCAGTTCCTTCACAGATTCGCAGTATTTT. Encoded protein: CASSSFTDSQYF.

This clonotype was counted ten times or more. CDR3 in amino acids: CASSYTGYGYTF. The DNA for the CDR3 is TGTGCCAGCAGTTATACGGGCTATGGCTACACCTTC. The chain joins TRBV6-5 to TRBJ1-2; D is undetermined. Germline V gene lookup returns CDR1 MNHEY and CDR2 SVGAGI. The CDR3 has 12 amino acids. Trimming stripped 3 bases from V and 4 bases from J, with 6 bases between.

This clonotype was detected a few times. The chain combines TRBV5-5 with TRBJ2-1; perhaps TRBD2 as D (7 bases). The germline CDR1 and CDR2 sequences are SGHKS and YYEKEE (reference sequence). Trimming removed 5 bases from V and 5 bases from J, with 17 bases in between. The CDR3 has 15 amino acids. CDR3: CASRKMGGLDNEQFF. CDR3 nucleotide sequence: TGTGCCAGCAGAAAGATGGGGGGGCTGGACAATGAGCAGTTCTTC.

This clonotype has ten or more counts. The chain is built from TRBV6-4 and TRBJ2-1; 7 bases are shared with TRBD2. This CDR3 has 15 residues. Germline lookup yields CDR1 MRHNA and CDR2 SNTAGT. The J segment lost 6 bases and the V segment lost 3 bases, leaving 8 bases of the junction unmatched. Written as DNA, the CDR3 is TGTGCCAGCAGTGAAGCCTTCATAGCGGGCAATGAGCAGTTCTTC. It codes for CASSEAFIAGNEQFF.

The gene calls are TRBV5-1 and TRBJ1-3, with D possibly being TRBD1 (6 bases). Germline V lookup: CDR1 SGHRS, CDR2 YFSETQ. The CDR3 is made up of 15 amino acids. Trimming took 1 base from V and 2 from J, leaving 10 bases between them. The CDR3 spells CASSLSGGPGNTIYF. The DNA of the CDR3 is TGCGCCAGCAGCTTGAGTGGGGGGCCTGGAAACACCATATATTTT.

This clonotype was seen at least ten times. The chain carries TRBV6-5 and TRBJ2-4, with 7 bases identical to TRBD1. From germline, CDR1 is MNHEY and CDR2 SVGAGI. The CDR3 runs to 15 residues. V was clipped by 4 bases and J by 3 bases; unmatched bases: 6. The CDR3 DNA reads as TGTGCCAGCAGTTCTCCCCGGGACAGCAAAAACATTCAGTACTTC. This encodes CASSSPRDSKNIQYF.

The CDR3 DNA is TGCAGTGCTGGAAAGCAACCAAACACCCTTGGGGAGGACACCGGGGAGCTGTTTTTT. The encoded protein is CSAGKQPNTLGEDTGELFF. This chain uses TRBV20-1 with TRBJ2-2, with a possible D match to TRBD2 (6 bases). The ends were cut back, 5 bases at V and 3 bases at J, with 28 bases in the middle. Germline loops: CDR1 DFQATT, CDR2 SNEGSKA (reference sequence). This CDR3 spans 19 amino acids.

This clonotype was seen at least ten times. The chain is built from TRBV7-2 and TRBJ2-2; possibly TRBD1 or TRBD2 for D (6 bases each). The CDR3 has 17 residues. Trimming pared 1 base from V and 0 bases from J, leaving 12 bases between. Per germline, CDR1 SGHTA and CDR2 FQGNSA. As DNA, the CDR3 is TGTGCCAGCAGCTTAGTTTGGGGGGCTGCGAACACCGGGGAGCTGTTTTTT. This gives the protein CASSLVWGAANTGELFF. The full variable domain, rest sourced from reference TRBV7-2 and TRBJ2-2, is GAGVSQSPSNKVTEKGKDVELRCDPISGHTALYWYRQSLGQGLEFLIYFQGNSAPDKSGLPSDRFSAERTGGSVSTLTIQRTQQEDSAVYLCASSLVWGAANTGELFFGEGSRLTVL.

The sample holds many counts of this clonotype. The chain joins TRBV29-1 to TRBJ2-3; D tentatively fits TRBD1 or TRBD2 (5 bases each). V gave up 0 bases and J gave up 1 base, with 14 bases separating them. Germline CDR1 is SQVTM and CDR2 is ANQGSEA. There are 16 residues in the CDR3. The chain's CDR3 is CSVEDPGRARTDTQYF. In nucleotides, the CDR3 is TGCAGCGTTGAAGATCCGGGGCGGGCTCGCACAGATACGCAGTATTTT.

This clonotype was observed many times. The V gene is TRBV6-1, the J gene TRBJ2-2; 12 bases align to TRBD1. There are 15 residues in the CDR3. Germline V CDR1 and CDR2: MNHNS, SASEGT. V shed 6 bases and J 4 bases; nucleotides not matched to a gene: 3. CDR3 residues: CASRPGQGATGELFF. For the CDR3, the DNA is TGTGCCAGCAGACCGGGACAGGGGGCCACCGGGGAGCTGTTTTTT.

The chain combines TRBV5-1 with TRBJ2-2; 9 nucleotides line up with TRBD2. The CDR3 length is 16 residues. Germline V gene sequence: CDR1 SGHRS, CDR2 YFSETQ. The ends lost 0 bases at V and 5 bases at J; junction bases unmatched: 5. CDR3 protein: CASSLVAGVTTGELFF. In DNA, the CDR3 is TGCGCCAGCAGCTTGGTAGCGGGAGTAACGACCGGGGAGCTGTTTTTT. Supplemented by reference TRBV5-1 and TRBJ2-2, the full variable domain reads KAGVTQTPRYLIKTRGQQVTLSCSPISGHRSVSWYQQTPGQGLQFLFEYFSETQRNKGNFPGRFSGRQFSNSRSEMNVSTLELGDSALYLCASSLVAGVTTGELFFGEGSRLTVL.

This clonotype showed up many times. V gene TRBV5-1 combines with J gene TRBJ1-1, with D maybe TRBD1 (5 bases). Per the germline V gene, CDR1 is SGHRS and CDR2 is YFSETQ. This CDR3 region has 13 residues. V was shortened by 2 bases and J by 1 base, with 6 bases between the two germline ends. The CDR3: CASSLTGNTEAFF. The DNA of the CDR3 is TGCGCCAGCAGCTTAACAGGGAACACTGAAGCTTTCTTT.

The chain links TRBV7-7 to TRBJ2-5; a weak D match, TRBD1 (6 bases). V shed 5 bases and J shed 5 bases, with 18 bases lying between them. Per germline, CDR1 SSHAT and CDR2 FNYEAQ (reference sequence). The CDR3 sequence is 15 residues long. The CDR3 loop is CASSQRGSFGETQYF. The DNA of the CDR3 is TGTGCCAGCAGCCAAAGGGGGTCTTTTGGGGAGACCCAGTACTTC.

This clonotype showed up just a few times. The chain recombines TRBV5-1 with TRBJ1-2, with D tentatively TRBD1 (5 bases). Trimming removed 4 bases at V and 7 bases at J, with 14 bases between. Germline V CDR1 and CDR2: SGHRS, YFSETQ. This CDR3 region has 13 residues. CDR3 DNA: TGCGCCAGCAGCCCGCGCTACGGGGGTGGCTACACCTTC. Its translation is CASSPRYGGGYTF.

This clonotype was seen repeatedly, ten times or more. The chain employs TRBV6-5 and TRBJ1-2; 9 positions match TRBD1. The V gene's germline CDR1 is MNHEY and CDR2 SVGAGI. CDR3 size: 12 residues. V lost 5 bases, J lost 12 bases, and 7 bases stayed unmatched. The CDR3 spells CASSRDRERHTF. Here the CDR3 DNA reads TGTGCCAGCAGTCGGGACAGGGAACGTCACACCTTC.

This clonotype came up a few times. The gene calls are TRBV19 and TRBJ2-3, with TRBD2 as a possible D gene (6 bases). With 3 bases removed from V and 2 bases from J, the gap between germline ends came to 18 bases. This CDR3 is 17 amino acids long. Germline CDR1 and CDR2: LNHDA and SQIVND (reference sequence). The CDR3 sequence is CASSMVRSASVTDTQYF. In DNA, the CDR3 is TGTGCCAGTAGTATGGTCCGGTCGGCTAGCGTCACAGATACGCAGTATTTT.

This clonotype was detected ten times or more. This chain connects TRBV12-3 or TRBV12-4 to TRBJ2-1, with TRBD2 as a possible D gene (5 bases). The CDR3 contains 11 residues. V lost 7 bases and J lost 8, with 9 bases in between. CDR3 bases: TGTGCCAGCACTATACTAGATGAGCAGTTCTTC. This gives the protein CASTILDEQFF.

This clonotype was seen at least ten times. V and J are TRBV5-1 and TRBJ1-2; D gene unclear. Germline V gives CDR1 SGHRS, CDR2 YFSETQ. The CDR3 covers 14 residues. The V gene lost 4 bases and the J gene lost 7 bases, with 17 bases spanning the gap. The CDR3, as DNA: TGCGCCAGCAGCCCGACGTTAGACGGCCCTGGCTACACCTTC. It translates to CASSPTLDGPGYTF. The full variable domain, in which reference TRBV5-1 and TRBJ1-2 provide the parts outside the CDR3, is KAGVTQTPRYLIKTRGQQVTLSCSPISGHRSVSWYQQTPGQGLQFLFEYFSETQRNKGNFPGRFSGRQFSNSRSEMNVSTLELGDSALYLCASSPTLDGPGYTFGSGTRLTVV.

This clonotype turned up a few times. The J gene is TRBJ1-1, the V gene TRBV3-1; D gene uncertain. Germline CDR1 and CDR2: LGHDT and YNNKEL (reference sequence). V lost 3 bases to trimming and J lost 4 bases, with 12 bases between them. This CDR3 has 14 amino acids. CDR3: CASSQRESGTEAFF. CDR3 in DNA: TGTGCCAGCAGCCAGAGGGAATCGGGCACTGAAGCTTTCTTT.

This clonotype is classed as medium-sized. This sequence joins TRBV20-1 and TRBJ2-1; 9 bases fit TRBD2. Germline V gene lookup returns CDR1 DFQATT and CDR2 SNEGSKA (reference sequence). With V trimmed by 1 base and J by 6 bases, 13 bases remained unmatched. The CDR3 is 17 amino acids. In nucleotides, the CDR3 is TGCAGTGCTAGAGCCAAGCGCGGGGGGGCCTTCCGCAATGAGCAGTTCTTC. Its translation is CSARAKRGGAFRNEQFF.

This clonotype was seen many times. The genes are TRBV7-9 and TRBJ2-7; no firm D call. CDR3 size: 12 residues. The germline V gene has CDR1 SEHNR and CDR2 FQNEAQ (reference sequence). Trimming cost V 3 bases and J 2 bases, with 5 bases left between them. The CDR3 loop is CASSFSPYEQYF. CDR3 in DNA: TGTGCCAGCAGCTTTTCCCCCTACGAGCAGTACTTC.

V and J are TRBV20-1 and TRBJ1-1; 8 bases align to TRBD1. Germline assignment: CDR1 DFQATT and CDR2 SNEGSKA (reference sequence). V dropped 5 bases and J dropped 2; count of bases not matched to a gene: 10. The CDR3 length is 15 residues. The CDR3 nucleotides read TGCAGTGCTGACCGGACAGGGCGGGTCAACACTGAAGCTTTCTTT. Its protein product is CSADRTGRVNTEAFF.